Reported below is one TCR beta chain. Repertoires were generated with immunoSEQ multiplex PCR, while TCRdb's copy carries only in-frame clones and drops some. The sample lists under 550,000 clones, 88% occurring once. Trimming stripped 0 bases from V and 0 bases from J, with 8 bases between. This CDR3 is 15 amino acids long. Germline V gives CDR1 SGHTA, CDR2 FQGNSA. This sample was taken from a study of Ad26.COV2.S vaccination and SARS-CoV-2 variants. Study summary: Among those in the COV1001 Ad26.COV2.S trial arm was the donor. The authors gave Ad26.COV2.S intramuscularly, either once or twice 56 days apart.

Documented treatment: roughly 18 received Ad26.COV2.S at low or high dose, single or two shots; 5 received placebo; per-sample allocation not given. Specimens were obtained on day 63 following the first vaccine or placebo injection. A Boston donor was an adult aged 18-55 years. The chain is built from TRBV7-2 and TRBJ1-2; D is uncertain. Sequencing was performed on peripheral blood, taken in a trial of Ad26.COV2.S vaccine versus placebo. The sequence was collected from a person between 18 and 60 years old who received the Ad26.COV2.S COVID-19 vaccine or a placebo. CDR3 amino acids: CASSLAGGTNYGYTF. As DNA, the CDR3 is TGTGCCAGCAGCTTAGCTGGCGGAACTAACTATGGCTACACCTTC.